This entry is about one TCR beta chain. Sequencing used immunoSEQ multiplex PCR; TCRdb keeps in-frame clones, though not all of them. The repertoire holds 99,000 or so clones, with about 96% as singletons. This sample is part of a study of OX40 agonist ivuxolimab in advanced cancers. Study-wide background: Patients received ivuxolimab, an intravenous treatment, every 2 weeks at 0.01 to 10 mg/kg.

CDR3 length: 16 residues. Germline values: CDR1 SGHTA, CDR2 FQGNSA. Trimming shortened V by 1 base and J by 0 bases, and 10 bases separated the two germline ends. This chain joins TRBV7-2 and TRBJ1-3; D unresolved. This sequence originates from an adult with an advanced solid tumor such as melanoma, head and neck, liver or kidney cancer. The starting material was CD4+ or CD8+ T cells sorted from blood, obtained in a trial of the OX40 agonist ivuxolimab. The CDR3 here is CASSLVGGASGNTIYF. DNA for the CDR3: TGTGCCAGCAGCTTAGTCGGCGGAGCCTCTGGAAACACCATATATTTT. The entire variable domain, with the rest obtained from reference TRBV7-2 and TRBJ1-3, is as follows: GAGVSQSPSNKVTEKGKDVELRCDPISGHTALYWYRQSLGQGLEFLIYFQGNSAPDKSGLPSDRFSAERTGGSVSTLTIQRTQQEDSAVYLCASSLVGGASGNTIYFGEGSWLTVV.